These 19 T cell receptor beta chains share one sample of origin, sequenced in a study of regulatory T cells in long-lasting Graves disease listed by TCRdb under 2021. Library construction relied on multiplex PCR. Sequencing was performed on an Illumina HiSeq 4000. TCR beta libraries were built with iRepertoire HTBI primers and Arm-PCR amplification of CDR3 regions. TCRdb passed the public sequencing reads through fastp at Q25 and MiXCR, retaining productive beta sequences. Merged by CDR3 protein, the rows form single entries marked with the most common genes and DNA. The sample records approximately 360,000 distinct CDR3 sequences, around 11% of which are singletons. Over 15% of the sample rests with the top ten. This specimen's time point label, interpreted: newly diagnosed GD, antithyroid drugs for less than 3 months. For both TCR sequencing and RNA sequencing, RNA was extracted from PBMCs using TRIzol.

In addition, the sample was reused for a study of T cells in Graves' hyperthyroidism and ophthalmopathy.

The input for sequencing was peripheral blood mononuclear cells (PBMCs), taken at new diagnosis, from a patient treated with antithyroid drugs. These receptors came from a young woman with Graves disease. Donor details come from another sample of the same person, matched by shared clones.

This clonotype was picked up many times. V usage is TRBV6-1 and J usage is TRBJ2-7; TRBD2 agrees at 10 bases. The CDR3 totals 15 residues. Per germline, CDR1 MNHNS and CDR2 SASEGT. J lost 0 bases, V lost 2 bases, and 1 base had no gene match. CDR3 sequence: CASSETSGNSYEQYF. The CDR3 nucleotides are TGTGCCAGCAGTGAAACTAGCGGGAACTCCTACGAGCAGTACTTC.

In this sample, this clonotype turned up a few times. This rearrangement joins TRBV20-1 to TRBJ2-5, with D possibly matching TRBD1 (6 bases). The CDR3 contains 12 residues. Germline CDR1 DFQATT, CDR2 SNEGSKA (reference sequence). The V and J ends lost 2 bases and 3 bases respectively, with 7 bases between them. The CDR3: CSARYREETQYF. CDR3 DNA sequence: TGCAGTGCTAGATACAGGGAAGAGACCCAGTACTTC.

This clonotype has a count of ten or more. The chain employs TRBV27 and TRBJ1-2; 7 bases align to TRBD1. Germline V gives CDR1 MNHEY, CDR2 SMNVEV (reference sequence). CDR3 length: 14 residues. V dropped 6 bases and J dropped 4; count of bases not matched to a gene: 8. The CDR3 spells CASRPAGGTYGYTF. The CDR3 coding sequence is TGTGCCAGCAGACCTGCAGGGGGGACCTATGGCTACACCTTC.

This clonotype was seen ten or more times. The chain has TRBV7-9 and TRBJ1-1; 8 nucleotides match TRBD1. V gave up 6 bases and J gave up 4 bases; unmatched junction bases: 7. The CDR3 loop spans 14 amino acids. From germline, CDR1 is SEHNR and CDR2 FQNEAQ (reference sequence). CDR3 in amino acids: CASRSTGGSTEAFF. The CDR3 DNA reads as TGTGCCAGCAGATCCACAGGGGGAAGCACTGAAGCTTTCTTT. Together with reference TRBV7-9 and TRBJ1-1, the CDR3 gives the full variable domain: DTGVSQNPRHKITKRGQNVTFRCDPISEHNRLYWYRQTLGQGPEFLTYFQNEAQLEKSRLLSDRFSAERPKGSFSTLEIQRTEQGDSAMYLCASRSTGGSTEAFFGQGTRLTVV.

The chain couples TRBV6-2 or TRBV6-3 to TRBJ2-2; the D is unclear. V lost 8 bases and J 2 bases, leaving 12 bases between the germline ends. Germline CDR1 MNHEY, CDR2 SVGEGT. There are 14 residues in the CDR3. In nucleotides, the CDR3 is TGTGCCAGCCTAGTACGCTTAAACACCGGGGAGCTGTTTTTT. Amino acid sequence: CASLVRLNTGELFF.

This clonotype was seen repeatedly, ten times or more. This chain joins TRBV2 and TRBJ2-1, with TRBD2 as a possible D gene (6 bases). The CDR3 runs to 13 residues. Germline-derived CDR1 and CDR2 are SNHLY and FYNNEI. The V end was cut by 6 bases, the J end by 7 bases, with 13 bases between. In DNA, the CDR3 is TGTGCCAGCAGGCGGGGTGAAGCGAATGAGCAGTTCTTC. It is translated as CASRRGEANEQFF.

This clonotype was seen at least ten times. This rearrangement joins TRBV30 to TRBJ1-4; D gene uncertain. Germline values: CDR1 GTSNPN, CDR2 SVGIG (reference sequence). V shed 3 bases and J shed 8 bases, with 16 bases lying between them. The CDR3 extends over 14 amino acids. Written as DNA, the CDR3 is TGTGCCTGGAGCTCGGGCCTCGGGTCAGAAAAACTGTTTTTT. Its protein is CAWSSGLGSEKLFF. Combining the CDR3 with reference TRBV30 and TRBJ1-4 gives the whole variable domain SQTIHQWPATLVQPVGSPLSLECTVEGTSNPNLYWYRQAAGRGLQLLFYSVGIGQISSEVPQNLSASRPQDRQFILSSKKLLLSDSGFYLCAWSSGLGSEKLFFGSGTQLSVL.

This clonotype was observed many times. V and J are TRBV2 and TRBJ2-5, with D possibly being TRBD1 (5 bases). The CDR3 runs to 16 residues. Deletions cut 3 bases from V and 1 base from J, with 15 bases between. CDR1 and CDR2 (germline): SNHLY, FYNNEI. CDR3 protein: CASSDPGAWGQETQYF. The DNA for the CDR3 is TGTGCCAGCAGTGATCCTGGGGCGTGGGGCCAAGAGACCCAGTACTTC.

This clonotype showed up many times. The chain carries TRBV6-2 or TRBV6-3 and TRBJ2-1, with unresolved D. CDR3 length equals 14 residues. Germline values: CDR1 MNHEY, CDR2 SVGEGT. Trimming pared 6 bases from V and 8 bases from J, leaving 17 bases between. CDR3 amino acids: CASSNDLSIHEQFF. CDR3 in DNA: TGTGCCAGCAGCAACGACTTATCTATCCATGAGCAGTTCTTC.

This clonotype was seen at least ten times. The V and J genes are TRBV6-4 and TRBJ1-2, with D possibly matching TRBD1 (6 bases). The ends were cut back, 5 bases at V and 4 bases at J, with 17 bases in the middle. Germline V lookup: CDR1 MRHNA, CDR2 SNTAGT. There are 15 residues in the CDR3. CDR3 in DNA: TGTGCCAGCAGTACCTCAGCGGGGGCAGGCTATGGCTACACCTTC. Translated: CASSTSAGAGYGYTF.

Ten or more counts support this clonotype. The chain couples TRBV6-1 to TRBJ2-1; D is perhaps TRBD2 (5 bases). The CDR3 is 14 amino acids. Germline lookup yields CDR1 MNHNS and CDR2 SASEGT. Trimming cost V 6 bases and J 10 bases, with 19 bases left between them. The CDR3 DNA follows: TGTGCCAGCAGCGGCGGGTGGGTTGCAGACGAGCAGTTCTTC. Protein: CASSGGWVADEQFF.

This clonotype was picked up one time. One end of the junction varies from germline; a read error may be responsible. The genes are TRBV5-6 and TRBJ1-1, with 10 bases fitting TRBD1. This CDR3 spans 15 amino acids. Per the germline V gene, CDR1 is SGHDT and CDR2 is YYEEEE. The CDR3 DNA sequence: TGTGTCAGCAGCCCGACAGGGGGCATGAACACTGAAGCTTTCTTT. This translates into CVSSPTGGMNTEAFF.

This clonotype was counted at least ten times. V is TRBV12-3 or TRBV12-4 and J is TRBJ1-2; no definite D call. V was clipped by 7 bases and J by 2 bases, with 11 bases between them. This CDR3 has 13 residues. CDR3 loop: CASTLTENYGYTF. The DNA for the CDR3 is TGTGCCAGCACCCTAACTGAAAACTATGGCTACACCTTC.

This clonotype was seen many times. The CDR3 here is CASNGRGPPNTEAFF. CDR3 bases: TGTGCCAGCAACGGCAGGGGCCCCCCGAACACTGAAGCTTTCTTT. The chain is built from TRBV6-1 and TRBJ1-1; D might be TRBD1 (6 bases). Germline CDR1 reads MNHNS; CDR2 reads SASEGT. This CDR3 contains 15 residues. The germline V and J ends were trimmed by 7 bases and 1 base, with 16 bases remaining between them.

In this sample, this clonotype turned up many times. This chain uses TRBV25-1 with TRBJ2-2; the D gene is possibly TRBD1 (6 bases). V lost 2 bases, J lost 5 bases, and 12 bases lay in between. The CDR3 runs 15 residues. The germline V gene has CDR1 MGHDK and CDR2 SYGVNS. The CDR3 DNA sequence: TGTGCCAGCAGTGAACTACAGGGTACGACCGGGGAGCTGTTTTTT. It yields the protein CASSELQGTTGELFF.

The rearrangement uses TRBV2 and TRBJ2-3; D may be TRBD1 (5 bases). This CDR3 region has 16 residues. CDR1 is SNHLY, CDR2 FYNNEI, per germline. Trimming removed 6 bases from V and 2 bases from J, with 18 bases in between. The CDR3 is CASSLPGRSSTDTQYF. CDR3 DNA sequence: TGTGCCAGCAGCCTCCCAGGGCGGAGCTCCACAGATACGCAGTATTTT.

This clonotype showed up many times. The V call is TRBV5-1, the J call TRBJ2-1, with 7 bases identical to TRBD1. Germline V CDR1 and CDR2: SGHRS, YFSETQ. The CDR3 consists of 17 residues. V trimming: 4 bases; J trimming: 2 bases; junction bases outside the gene matches: 12. The CDR3 nucleotides read TGCGCCAGCAGCCCCCATGGGACAGCGCTCGCCTACAATGAGCAGTTCTTC. Protein sequence: CASSPHGTALAYNEQFF.

This clonotype was observed a few times. The chain links TRBV27 to TRBJ2-7; TRBD2 agrees at 7 bases. V shed 6 bases, J shed 3 bases, and the junction held 11 bases outside the gene matches. CDR1 MNHEY and CDR2 SMNVEV come from the germline V gene (reference sequence). The CDR3 loop spans 15 amino acids. DNA of the CDR3: TGTGCCAGCAGGGTCTGGCGGGAGAGGCTCTACGAGCAGTACTTC. It yields the protein CASRVWRERLYEQYF.

In this sample, this clonotype turned up a few times. A much larger clone differs from this one at a single base, so this may be a read error. The V call is TRBV27, the J call TRBJ2-1; D is unclear. CDR1 is MNHEY and CDR2 is SMNVEV in the germline V gene (reference sequence). With 6 bases removed from V and 15 bases from J, the gap between germline ends came to 18 bases. The CDR3 runs to 12 residues. Here the CDR3 DNA reads TGTGCCAGCAGCCAAACCCAGGAACTTCGGTTCTTC. Amino acid sequence: CASSQTQELRFF.